Each of the 18 T cell receptor beta chains below was sequenced from the same sample in a study of Ad26.COV2.S vaccination and SARS-CoV-2 variants. Profiled with immunoSEQ multiplex PCR; TCRdb holds only in-frame clones, not every one. The sample lists 300,000 to 400,000 clones; around 85% were seen once. Treatment: roughly 20 received Ad26.COV2.S at low or high dose, single or two shots; several received placebo; per-sample allocation not given. The samples were gathered on day 63 after the first injection of vaccine or placebo. Material: peripheral blood, obtained in a trial of Ad26.COV2.S vaccine versus placebo. Receptors originate from a person aged 18-60 years who received the Ad26.COV2.S COVID-19 vaccine or a placebo.

V gene TRBV19 combines with J gene TRBJ1-2; no clear D. CDR1 LNHDA and CDR2 SQIVND come from the germline V gene (reference sequence). The CDR3 length is 13 residues. V lost 1 base and J 5 bases, leaving 8 bases between the germline ends. This chain's CDR3 is CASSIGRMYGYTF. The CDR3 DNA reads as TGTGCCAGTAGTATAGGTCGGATGTATGGCTACACCTTC.

This chain uses TRBV19 with TRBJ2-3; D unclear. Germline V gives CDR1 LNHDA, CDR2 SQIVND (reference sequence). The ends were cut back, 1 base at V and 0 bases at J, with 8 bases in the middle. The CDR3 contains 15 residues. CDR3: CASSIAHASTDTQYF. CDR3 DNA: TGTGCCAGTAGTATAGCTCATGCTAGCACAGATACGCAGTATTTT.

This clone was counted at least ten times. The chain couples TRBV9 to TRBJ1-2, with 8 bases that match TRBD1. Looked up from germline, CDR1 is SGDLS and CDR2 is YYNGEE. The CDR3 length is 15 residues. The J segment lost 0 bases and the V segment lost 4 bases, leaving 5 bases of the junction unmatched. CDR3 protein: CASSLTGGANYGYTF. CDR3 in DNA: TGTGCCAGCAGCTTAACAGGGGGAGCTAACTATGGCTACACCTTC.

The gene calls are TRBV7-8 and TRBJ2-7; 7 positions match TRBD1. Germline CDR1 reads SGHVS; CDR2 reads FQNEAQ. Unmatched junction bases numbered 10, after V lost 6 bases and J lost 5 bases. This CDR3 contains 14 residues. In nucleotides, the CDR3 is TGTGCCAGCAGTAATAGACAGGGAAACCACGAGCAGTACTTC. Protein product: CASSNRQGNHEQYF.

The chain joins TRBV10-3 to TRBJ2-2; weak D call: TRBD2 (5 bases). V lost 4 bases and J lost 1, with 22 bases in between. The CDR3 is 19 amino acids. The germline gives CDR1 ENHRY, CDR2 SYGVKD. CDR3 loop: CAISGSSYLLSVNTGELFF. For the CDR3, the DNA is TGTGCCATCAGTGGATCTAGCTACCTCTTGTCTGTGAACACCGGGGAGCTGTTTTTT.

The chain carries TRBV25-1 and TRBJ2-3; 7 nucleotides agree with TRBD1. The CDR3 runs to 16 residues. V gave up 3 bases and J gave up 4 bases; unmatched junction bases: 10. From germline, CDR1 is MGHDK and CDR2 SYGVNS. The CDR3 loop is CASSEPRGLGPDTQYF. The CDR3 coding sequence is TGTGCCAGCAGTGAGCCTAGGGGGCTCGGACCAGATACGCAGTATTTT.

V usage is TRBV9 and J usage is TRBJ2-7, with unresolved D. Per germline, CDR1 SGDLS and CDR2 YYNGEE. Trimming left V 4 bases short and J 0 bases short, with 11 bases between. The CDR3 runs 14 residues. In nucleotides, the CDR3 is TGTGCCAGCAGCCTTAGTGTGGGCTCCTACGAGCAGTACTTC. This codes for CASSLSVGSYEQYF.

The genes are TRBV12-3 or TRBV12-4 and TRBJ1-2; a possible D gene is TRBD1 (6 bases). Between the trimmed V and J ends, which lost 6 bases and 2 bases, there was a span of 10 bases. The CDR3 is 13 residues long. For the CDR3, the DNA is TGTGCCAGCAGACAAACAGGGAACTATGGCTACACCTTC. Protein sequence: CASRQTGNYGYTF.

This sequence joins TRBV27 and TRBJ2-1; a possible D gene is TRBD2 (5 bases). This CDR3 spans 15 amino acids. In germline, CDR1 is MNHEY, CDR2 SMNVEV (reference sequence). V dropped 10 bases and J dropped 0 bases, with 16 bases sitting between them. The CDR3 is CATTARVSSYNEQFF. CDR3 bases: TGTGCCACCACAGCGAGGGTCAGCTCCTACAATGAGCAGTTCTTC.

V is TRBV9 and J is TRBJ1-2, with 7 nucleotides matching TRBD1. Trimming removed 3 bases from V and 4 bases from J; junction bases left unmatched: 12. The CDR3 sequence is 16 residues long. Germline assignment: CDR1 SGDLS and CDR2 YYNGEE. The CDR3 spells CASSGRDSNPFYGYTF. The CDR3 DNA reads TGTGCCAGCAGCGGCCGGGACAGCAATCCTTTCTATGGCTACACCTTC.

The chain couples TRBV10-1 to TRBJ2-7; no definite D call. The V gene lost 9 bases and the J gene lost 3 bases, with 21 bases spanning the gap. Per the germline V gene, CDR1 is WNHNN and CDR2 is SYGVQD (reference sequence). The length of the CDR3 is 15 residues. The CDR3 nucleotides are TGCGCCAGTCATATTACACTCGGACCCCTCTACGAGCAGTACTTC. It specifies CASHITLGPLYEQYF.

The V call is TRBV19, the J call TRBJ1-1; D gene uncertain. From germline, CDR1 is LNHDA and CDR2 SQIVND (reference sequence). The V and J ends lost 3 bases and 4 bases respectively, with 15 bases between them. This CDR3 is 15 amino acids long. CDR3 sequence: CASSIKSERITEAFF. In DNA form, the CDR3 reads TGTGCCAGTAGTATTAAATCAGAGAGGATCACTGAAGCTTTCTTT.

The chain has TRBV18 and TRBJ2-5; the D gene is possibly TRBD2 (6 bases). V lost 3 bases, J lost 3 bases, and 8 bases lay in between. The CDR3 is made up of 13 amino acids. Per germline, CDR1 KGHSH and CDR2 LQKENI. CDR3 region: CASSPGLKETQYF. In DNA, the CDR3 is TGTGCCAGCTCACCGGGACTTAAAGAGACCCAGTACTTC.

The rearrangement uses TRBV30 and TRBJ1-5; 10 nucleotides agree with TRBD1. V lost 0 bases to trimming and J lost 5 bases; unmatched junction nucleotides: 10. The CDR3 sequence is 17 residues long. Germline V CDR1 and CDR2: GTSNPN, SVGIG (reference sequence). The CDR3: CAWSVRWGGTGDQPQHF. The CDR3 DNA sequence: TGTGCCTGGAGTGTAAGGTGGGGGGGGACAGGGGATCAGCCCCAGCATTTT.

This clone was seen only once. The rearrangement links TRBV5-1 to TRBJ2-3; 10 bases are shared with TRBD2. After removal of 3 bases from V and 5 bases from J, the junction contained 6 bases not matched to a gene. The CDR3 extends over 15 amino acids. CDR1 is SGHRS and CDR2 is YFSETQ in the germline V gene. CDR3 in amino acids: CASSSLAGIVDTQYF. The CDR3 bases are TGCGCCAGCAGCTCACTAGCGGGGATCGTAGATACGCAGTATTTT.

This clone was detected once. The rearrangement joins TRBV27 to TRBJ1-6, with 8 positions matching TRBD1. The CDR3 is 16 residues long. The V gene's germline CDR1 is MNHEY and CDR2 SMNVEV (reference sequence). Trimming at V came to 6 bases and at J to 7 bases, leaving 11 bases not matched to a gene. The CDR3 here is CASRGTGTGWNSPLHF. The CDR3 bases are TGTGCCAGCAGGGGTACCGGGACAGGTTGGAATTCACCCCTCCACTTT.

This chain links TRBV11-2 with TRBJ2-5; 9 nucleotides match TRBD2. Trimming removed 1 base from V and 7 bases from J; junction bases left unmatched: 10. Germline CDR1 reads SGHAT; CDR2 reads FQNNGV. This CDR3 is 16 amino acids long. Written as DNA, the CDR3 is TGTGCCAGCAGCTTAGTAACCGGACTAGCGTACGGGACCCAGTACTTC. Translated: CASSLVTGLAYGTQYF.

V usage is TRBV6-1 and J usage is TRBJ2-1; D is uncertain. V gave up 3 bases and J gave up 6 bases, with 6 bases separating them. Germline loops: CDR1 MNHNS, CDR2 SASEGT. This CDR3 is built from 12 residues. CDR3 amino acids: CASSDWGNEQFF. The CDR3 coding sequence is TGTGCCAGCAGTGATTGGGGCAATGAGCAGTTCTTC.